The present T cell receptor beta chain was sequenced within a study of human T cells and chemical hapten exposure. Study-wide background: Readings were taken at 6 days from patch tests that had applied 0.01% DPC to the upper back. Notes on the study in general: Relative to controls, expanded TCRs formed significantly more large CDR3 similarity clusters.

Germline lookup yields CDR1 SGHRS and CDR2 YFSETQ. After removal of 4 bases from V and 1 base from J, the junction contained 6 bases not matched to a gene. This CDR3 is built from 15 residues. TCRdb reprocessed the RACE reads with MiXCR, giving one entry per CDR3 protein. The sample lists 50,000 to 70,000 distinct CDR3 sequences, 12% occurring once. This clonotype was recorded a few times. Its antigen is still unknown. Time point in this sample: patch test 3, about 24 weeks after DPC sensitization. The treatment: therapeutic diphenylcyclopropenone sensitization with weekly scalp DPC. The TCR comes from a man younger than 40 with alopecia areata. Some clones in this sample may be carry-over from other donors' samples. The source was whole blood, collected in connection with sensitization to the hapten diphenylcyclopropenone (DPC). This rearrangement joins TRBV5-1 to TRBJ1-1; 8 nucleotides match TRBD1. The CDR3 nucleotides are TGCGCCAGCAGCCCCGGGGACAGGCCGAACACTGAAGCTTTCTTT. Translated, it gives CASSPGDRPNTEAFF.